The clone carrying this TCR beta chain came up a few times. The CDR3 extends over 14 amino acids. V was pared by 1 base and J by 5 bases, with 12 bases between. The germline gives CDR1 SGHNT, CDR2 YYREEE (reference sequence). The data belong to a study of shared clonotypes between healthy human individuals. Here immunoSEQ multiplex PCR was the method, and the copy in TCRdb shows in-frame clones only, minus some. The table lists a few million clones, 85% to 95% of them singletons. Sequencing was done on a sample of naive CD4+ T cells from PBMCs. Subset indicated: CD45RA+ positively selected. This TCR derives from a man aged 18 to 30 in good health. Some clones in this sample may be carry-over from other donors' samples. The rearrangement joins TRBV5-4 to TRBJ1-1; tentatively, D is TRBD1 (6 bases). The CDR3 DNA follows: TGTGCCAGCAGCTTGTCTATAGGGGGGACTGAAGCTTTCTTT. Its translation: CASSLSIGGTEAFF.